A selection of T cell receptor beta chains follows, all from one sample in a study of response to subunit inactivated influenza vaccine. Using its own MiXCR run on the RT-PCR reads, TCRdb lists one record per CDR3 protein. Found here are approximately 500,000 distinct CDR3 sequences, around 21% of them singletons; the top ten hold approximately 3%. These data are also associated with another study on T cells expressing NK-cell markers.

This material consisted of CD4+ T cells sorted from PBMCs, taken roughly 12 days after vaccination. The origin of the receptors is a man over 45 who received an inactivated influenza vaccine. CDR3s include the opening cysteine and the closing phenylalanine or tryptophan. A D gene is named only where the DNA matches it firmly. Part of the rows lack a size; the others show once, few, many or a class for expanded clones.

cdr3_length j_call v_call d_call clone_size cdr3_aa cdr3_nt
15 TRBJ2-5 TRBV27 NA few CASIVIGVNQETQYF TGTGCCAGCATAGTTATTGGGGTCAACCAAGAGACCCAGTACTTC
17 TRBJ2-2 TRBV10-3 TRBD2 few CAISREGFSGNTGELFF TGTGCCATCAGTCGGGAGGGGTTTAGCGGAAACACCGGGGAGCTGTTTTTT
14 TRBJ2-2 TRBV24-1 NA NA CATSDSQRTGELFF TGTGCCACCAGTGATTCCCAACGCACCGGGGAGCTGTTTTTT
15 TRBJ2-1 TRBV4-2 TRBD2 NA CASGNEGTSSNEQFF TGTGCCAGCGGGAATGAGGGGACTAGCAGCAATGAGCAGTTCTTC
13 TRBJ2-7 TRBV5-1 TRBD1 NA CASSSTGGNEQYF TGCGCCAGCAGTTCGACAGGGGGGAACGAGCAGTACTTC
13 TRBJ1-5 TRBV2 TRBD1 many CASSGTGNQPQHF TGTGCCAGCAGCGGGACAGGCAATCAGCCCCAGCATTTT
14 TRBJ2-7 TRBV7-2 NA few CASSPSSATYEQYF TGTGCCAGCAGCCCGTCTAGCGCCACCTACGAGCAGTACTTC
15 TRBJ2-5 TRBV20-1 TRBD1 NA CSARRQGSVQETQYF TGCAGTGCTAGAAGACAGGGAAGCGTTCAAGAGACCCAGTACTTC
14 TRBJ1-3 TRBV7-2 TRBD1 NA CASSSRGLGNTIYF TGTGCCAGCAGCTCTAGGGGGCTCGGAAACACCATATATTTT
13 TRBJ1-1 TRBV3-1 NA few CASSQKGNTEAFF TGTGCCAGCAGCCAAAAGGGGAACACTGAAGCTTTCTTT
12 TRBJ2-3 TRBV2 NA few CASSEAPDTQYF TGTGCCAGCAGTGAAGCCCCAGATACGCAGTATTTT
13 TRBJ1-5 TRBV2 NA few CASSGSFDQPQHF TGTGCCAGCAGTGGTTCTTTTGATCAGCCCCAGCATTTT
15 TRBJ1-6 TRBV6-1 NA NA CASRNPGTPNSPLHF TGTGCCAGCAGAAACCCCGGGACTCCAAATTCACCCCTCCACTTT
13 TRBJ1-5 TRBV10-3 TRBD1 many CAIRDRLDQPQHF TGTGCCATCAGGGACAGGCTGGATCAGCCCCAGCATTTT
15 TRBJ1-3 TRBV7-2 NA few CASSLVAGPGNTIYF TGTGCCAGCAGCTTAGTGGCAGGGCCTGGAAACACCATATATTTT
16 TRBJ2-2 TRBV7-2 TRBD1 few CASSSGQGGYTGELFF TGTGCCAGCAGCTCGGGACAGGGGGGATACACCGGGGAGCTGTTTTTT
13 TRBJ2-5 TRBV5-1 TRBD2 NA CASTDSGSETQYF TGCGCCAGCACTGACAGCGGGAGCGAGACCCAGTACTTC
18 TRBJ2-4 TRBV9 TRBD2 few CASSGGLAGGPAKNIQYF TGTGCCAGCAGCGGAGGACTAGCGGGAGGGCCGGCCAAAAACATTCAGTACTTC
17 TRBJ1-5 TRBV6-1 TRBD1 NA CASSKGTGGKRNQPQHF TGTGCCAGCAGTAAAGGGACAGGGGGAAAGCGCAATCAGCCCCAGCATTTT
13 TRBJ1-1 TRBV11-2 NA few CASSAGPYSGAFF TGTGCCAGCAGCGCCGGGCCATACAGTGGCGCTTTCTTT
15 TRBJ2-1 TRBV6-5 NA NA CASSYSSEGGAEQFF TGTGCCAGCAGTTACAGTAGCGAGGGGGGGGCTGAGCAGTTCTTC
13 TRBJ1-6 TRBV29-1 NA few CSVEEGTNSPLHF TGCAGCGTTGAGGAGGGGACGAATTCACCCCTCCACTTT
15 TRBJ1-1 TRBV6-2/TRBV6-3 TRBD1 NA CASSYDRVQNTEAFF TGTGCCAGCAGTTACGACAGGGTGCAGAACACTGAAGCTTTCTTT